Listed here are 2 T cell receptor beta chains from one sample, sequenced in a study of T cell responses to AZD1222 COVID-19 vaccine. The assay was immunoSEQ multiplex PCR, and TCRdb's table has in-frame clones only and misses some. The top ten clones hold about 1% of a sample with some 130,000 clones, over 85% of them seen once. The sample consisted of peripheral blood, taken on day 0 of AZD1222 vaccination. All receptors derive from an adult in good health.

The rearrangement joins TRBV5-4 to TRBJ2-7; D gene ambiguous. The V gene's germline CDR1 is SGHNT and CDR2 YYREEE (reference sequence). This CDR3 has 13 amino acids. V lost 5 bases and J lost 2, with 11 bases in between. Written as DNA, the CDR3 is TGTGCCAGCAGTCTCGGGCCTACCTACGAGCAGTACTTC. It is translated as CASSLGPTYEQYF.

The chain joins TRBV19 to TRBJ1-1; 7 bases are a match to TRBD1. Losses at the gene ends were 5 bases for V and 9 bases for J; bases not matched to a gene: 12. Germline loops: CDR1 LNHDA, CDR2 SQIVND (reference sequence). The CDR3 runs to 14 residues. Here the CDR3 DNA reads TGTGCCAGTAGTCAACGGGACAGAGCTCAGAAAGCTTTCTTT. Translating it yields CASSQRDRAQKAFF.